This T cell receptor (beta chain) originates from a study of blood T cell repertoires in COVID-19. TCRdb's table, derived via immunoSEQ multiplex PCR, lists solely in-frame clones and lacks some. Among around 330,000 clones listed, roughly 86% were seen once. The germline CDR1 and CDR2 sequences are SGHTA and FQGTGA. The CDR3 covers 15 residues. V dropped 5 bases and J dropped 2 bases, with 15 bases sitting between them. This clonotype was sampled from a woman aged 18-35 years who had recovered from COVID-19. Sequenced input: PBMCs or T cells enriched from blood (not recorded which). The chain combines TRBV7-3 with TRBJ1-2, with D perhaps TRBD1 (5 bases). The CDR3 spells CASSPNGGKNYGYTF. Here the CDR3 DNA reads TGTGCCAGCAGCCCCAACGGGGGGAAGAACTATGGCTACACCTTC.